Each of the 29 T cell receptor beta chains below was sequenced from the same sample in a study of CD8 T cells in Susac syndrome. Reverse transcription of roughly 0.45 to 1 ug RNA used random hexamers. Each CDR3 protein gets one entry after TCRdb re-called the immunoSEQ multiplex PCR reads with MiXCR. The top ten hold roughly 0.087% of the sample, which has approximately 190,000 distinct CDR3 sequences, around 90% seen once. Sequenced: CD4+ T cells from PBMCs. These receptors were taken from a human donor with Susac syndrome.

The V call is TRBV28, the J call TRBJ2-6; D gene uncertain. The germline V gene has CDR1 MDHEN and CDR2 SYDVKM. With 5 bases removed from V and 0 bases from J, the gap between germline ends came to 5 bases. The CDR3 extends over 14 amino acids. The CDR3 DNA follows: TGTGCCAGCAGTGAGTACTCTGGGGCCAACGTCCTGACTTTC. It specifies CASSEYSGANVLTF.

The chain links TRBV5-1 to TRBJ1-4; D remains ambiguous. Germline-derived CDR1 and CDR2 are SGHRS and YFSETQ. Trimming removed 1 base at V and 5 bases at J, with 9 bases between. The CDR3 runs 14 residues. CDR3: CASSLNGGNEKLFF. In DNA, the CDR3 is TGCGCCAGCAGCTTGAATGGTGGGAATGAAAAACTGTTTTTT.

The rearrangement links TRBV30 to TRBJ2-7; D may be TRBD1 (5 bases). V lost 3 bases, J lost 3 bases, and 9 bases lay in between. The CDR3 covers 12 residues. CDR1 and CDR2 from the germline V gene are GTSNPN and SVGIG (reference sequence). This CDR3 is CAWRDTFYEQYF. The CDR3, as DNA: TGTGCCTGGAGGGACACCTTCTACGAGCAGTACTTC.

The chain has TRBV20-1 and TRBJ2-7; perhaps TRBD1 as D (6 bases). Germline lookup yields CDR1 DFQATT and CDR2 SNEGSKA (reference sequence). The CDR3 extends over 16 amino acids. Trimming took off 0 bases at V and 3 bases at J, with 18 bases between the two ends. In nucleotides, the CDR3 is TGCAGTGCTAGAGATCGGACCGGGACAAGATTCTACGAGCAGTACTTC. It encodes CSARDRTGTRFYEQYF.

This CDR3 reads CASSLRGQSGRGYEQYF. DNA of the CDR3: TGCGCCAGCAGCCTTAGAGGACAATCCGGCAGAGGCTACGAGCAGTACTTC. The chain combines TRBV5-1 with TRBJ2-7; a possible D gene is TRBD1 (5 bases). V was cut by 4 bases and J by 3 bases, with 23 bases left in between. The CDR3 has 17 amino acids. Looked up from germline, CDR1 is SGHRS and CDR2 is YFSETQ.

The chain links TRBV10-3 to TRBJ2-5, with D perhaps matching TRBD2 (6 bases). V was shortened by 3 bases and J by 2 bases, with 19 bases between the two germline ends. CDR1 and CDR2 from the germline V gene are ENHRY and SYGVKD. The CDR3 is 17 residues long. The CDR3 bases are TGTGCCATCAGTGAAGGTGTAGGACGAGGGAGGCAAGAGACCCAGTACTTC. Translation: CAISEGVGRGRQETQYF.

This chain links TRBV5-4 with TRBJ2-2; 11 bases are a match to TRBD2. Germline-derived CDR1 and CDR2 are SGHNT and YYREEE (reference sequence). This CDR3 is built from 17 residues. Unmatched junction bases numbered 5, after V lost 4 bases and J lost 0 bases. Here the CDR3 DNA reads TGTGCCAGCAGCAAGGGACTAGCGGCAACGAACACCGGGGAGCTGTTTTTT. Amino acid sequence: CASSKGLAATNTGELFF.

The chain links TRBV27 to TRBJ1-2; the D gene is possibly TRBD1 (5 bases). The CDR3 is 14 residues long. Per the germline V gene, CDR1 is MNHEY and CDR2 is SMNVEV (reference sequence). Between the trimmed V and J ends, which lost 5 bases and 8 bases, there was a span of 18 bases. The CDR3 loop reads CASSQSGGFRGYTF. Written as DNA, the CDR3 is TGTGCCAGCAGTCAGTCGGGGGGATTCAGAGGCTACACCTTC.

The CDR3: CASSKDGYSGANVLTF. As DNA, the CDR3 is TGTGCCAGCTCAAAGGACGGTTACTCTGGGGCCAACGTCCTGACTTTC. The V and J genes are TRBV18 and TRBJ2-6; D is ambiguous. Trimming took off 5 bases at V and 0 bases at J, with 11 bases between the two ends. Germline assignment: CDR1 KGHSH and CDR2 LQKENI. The CDR3 runs 16 residues.

The chain couples TRBV20-1 to TRBJ1-2; 11 nucleotides agree with TRBD1. The V segment lost 5 bases and the J segment 8 bases; nucleotides outside the gene matches: 10. The germline gives CDR1 DFQATT, CDR2 SNEGSKA (reference sequence). CDR3 size: 14 residues. In DNA, the CDR3 is TGCAGTGCTCCGCTCGGACAGGGGGCGCGAGGCTACACCTTC. Its protein is CSAPLGQGARGYTF.

The chain employs TRBV19 and TRBJ2-7; D is unresolved. CDR1 is LNHDA and CDR2 is SQIVND in the germline V gene (reference sequence). The CDR3 spans 14 residues. V was shortened by 7 bases and J by 0 bases, with 13 bases between the two germline ends. The DNA of the CDR3 is TGTGCCAGTATAGGTCGGATACTCTCCTACGAGCAGTACTTC. This translates into CASIGRILSYEQYF.

The chain recombines TRBV5-1 with TRBJ2-7, with TRBD2 identical over 7 bases. The germline gives CDR1 SGHRS, CDR2 YFSETQ. The J segment lost 2 bases and the V segment lost 0 bases, leaving 2 bases of the junction unmatched. CDR3 length equals 14 residues. CDR3 nucleotide sequence: TGCGCCAGCAGCTTGGGGGGGGGAACCTACGAGCAGTACTTC. Its protein is CASSLGGGTYEQYF.

The chain carries TRBV27 and TRBJ1-1; D may be TRBD1 (6 bases). The V end lost 5 bases, the J end lost 4 bases, and 14 bases lay between the germline ends. Per germline, CDR1 MNHEY and CDR2 SMNVEV (reference sequence). This CDR3 has 14 residues. In DNA form, the CDR3 reads TGTGCCAGCAGTAAGGGGAGGGGGAGCACTGAAGCTTTCTTT. Residues: CASSKGRGSTEAFF.

Only one count was recorded for this clonotype. The DNA of the CDR3 is TGTGCCAGCAGCCATGATGCCACAAGGACAGAAAAGATCGACGCTAATGAAAAACTGTTTTTT. Translating gives CASSHDATRTEKIDANEKLFF. V is TRBV14 and J is TRBJ1-4, with D tentatively TRBD1 (6 bases). V was shortened by 3 bases and J by 3 bases, with 29 bases between the two germline ends. CDR3 length: 21 residues. Germline V gives CDR1 SGHDN, CDR2 FVKESK.

The chain joins TRBV15 to TRBJ2-3; either TRBD1 or TRBD2 may fit D (6 bases each). This CDR3 region has 13 residues. With 10 bases removed from V and 2 bases from J, the gap between germline ends came to 13 bases. The germline gives CDR1 LNHNV, CDR2 YYDKDF (reference sequence). The CDR3 region has the DNA TGTGCCATGCGGGACACAAACACAGATACGCAGTATTTT. This codes for CAMRDTNTDTQYF. The complete variable domain, with remaining parts taken from reference TRBV15 and TRBJ2-3, reads DAMVIQNPRYQVTQFGKPVTLSCSQTLNHNVMYWYQQKSSQAPKLLFHYYDKDFNNEADTPDNFQSRRPNTSFCFLDIRSPGLGDTAMYLCAMRDTNTDTQYFGPGTRLTVL.

The chain combines TRBV9 with TRBJ2-1; TRBD2 agrees at 12 bases. J gave up 6 bases and V 4 bases, and 5 bases lay outside the gene matches. Germline loops: CDR1 SGDLS, CDR2 YYNGEE. The CDR3 is 15 residues long. CDR3 amino acids: CASSTLAGGSNEQFF. The CDR3 coding sequence is TGTGCCAGCAGCACCCTAGCGGGAGGGAGCAATGAGCAGTTCTTC. The full variable domain, with the rest looked up from reference TRBV9 and TRBJ2-1, is DSGVTQTPKHLITATGQRVTLRCSPRSGDLSVYWYQQSLDQGLQFLIQYYNGEERAKGNILERFSAQQFPDLHSELNLSSLELGDSALYFCASSTLAGGSNEQFFGPGTRLTVL.

This chain uses TRBV5-4 with TRBJ2-5, with 15 nucleotides matching TRBD2. Germline V lookup: CDR1 SGHNT, CDR2 YYREEE (reference sequence). This CDR3 has 16 residues. Losses at the gene ends were 6 bases for V and 2 bases for J; bases not matched to a gene: 5. CDR3 residues: CASTLGLAGGQETQYF. CDR3 nucleotide sequence: TGTGCCAGCACCCTTGGACTAGCGGGAGGGCAAGAGACCCAGTACTTC.

The rearrangement uses TRBV28 and TRBJ2-7, with D possibly TRBD2 on 5 matching bases. The V gene lost 6 bases and the J gene lost 2 bases, with 8 bases spanning the gap. CDR1 is MDHEN and CDR2 is SYDVKM in the germline V gene. The CDR3 is 12 residues long. The CDR3 reads CASRTTTYEQYF. The CDR3 coding sequence is TGTGCCAGCAGGACTACAACCTACGAGCAGTACTTC.

The chain links TRBV11-2 to TRBJ1-1, with 7 bases aligning to TRBD1. Germline values: CDR1 SGHAT, CDR2 FQNNGV. Germline trimming cut 1 base from V and 0 bases from J; bases unmatched to any gene: 2. The CDR3 contains 15 residues. The CDR3 protein is CASSLGGQVNTEAFF. The CDR3 nucleotides are TGTGCCAGCAGCTTAGGCGGACAGGTGAACACTGAAGCTTTCTTT.

The chain employs TRBV13 and TRBJ1-5; D ambiguous. Deletions cut 3 bases from V and 7 bases from J, with 7 bases between. Germline CDR1 PRHDT, CDR2 FYEKMQ (reference sequence). This CDR3 spans 12 amino acids. The CDR3 DNA sequence: TGTGCCAGCAGCTTTGGCCAACAGCCCCAGCATTTT. Protein sequence: CASSFGQQPQHF.

The rearrangement links TRBV29-1 to TRBJ1-2; the D gene is possibly TRBD1 (6 bases). Germline values: CDR1 SQVTM, CDR2 ANQGSEA. This CDR3 has 11 amino acids. Trimming removed 4 bases at V and 8 bases at J, with 11 bases between. For the CDR3, the DNA is TGCAGCGTTGCCAGGGGTGGCGGCTACACCTTC. Translated: CSVARGGGYTF.

V usage is TRBV5-1 and J usage is TRBJ2-5, with 11 bases identical to TRBD1. The germline V gene has CDR1 SGHRS and CDR2 YFSETQ. V lost 0 bases, J lost 5 bases, and 9 bases stayed unmatched. The CDR3 is 17 amino acids. The CDR3 loop is CASSLGSWTGGVETQYF. CDR3 nucleotide sequence: TGCGCCAGCAGCTTGGGTTCCTGGACAGGGGGCGTGGAGACCCAGTACTTC.

J is TRBJ2-3 and V is TRBV20-1; D call uncertain. The CDR3 contains 13 residues. The ends were cut back, 1 base at V and 4 bases at J, with 9 bases in the middle. Looked up from germline, CDR1 is DFQATT and CDR2 is SNEGSKA (reference sequence). The CDR3 spells CSARAVGADTQYF. The CDR3 DNA sequence: TGCAGTGCTAGAGCGGTTGGCGCAGATACGCAGTATTTT.

The rearrangement uses TRBV14 and TRBJ2-5, with 11 bases identical to TRBD1. The CDR3 length is 18 residues. Germline assignment: CDR1 SGHDN and CDR2 FVKESK. Losses at the gene ends were 1 base for V and 0 bases for J; bases not matched to a gene: 7. CDR3 in amino acids: CASSQGTGGNVYQETQYF. CDR3 nucleotide sequence: TGTGCCAGCAGCCAAGGGACAGGGGGCAACGTGTACCAAGAGACCCAGTACTTC.

V gene TRBV20-1 combines with J gene TRBJ1-6; TRBD1 might be the D (6 bases). The CDR3 has 13 amino acids. Germline-derived CDR1 and CDR2 are DFQATT and SNEGSKA (reference sequence). Trimming pared 5 bases from V and 9 bases from J, leaving 14 bases between. CDR3 bases: TGCAGTGCTCCACCCGCGACAGGTTCACCCCTCCACTTT. Translating it yields CSAPPATGSPLHF.

The V call is TRBV2, the J call TRBJ1-2; 7 bases agree with TRBD1. V was pared by 9 bases and J by 0 bases, with 16 bases of the junction left unmatched. The germline gives CDR1 SNHLY, CDR2 FYNNEI. This CDR3 region has 17 residues. As DNA, the CDR3 is TGTGCCAGAGGGAATGAGGGGGCTATATGGGCTAACTATGGCTACACCTTC. It specifies CARGNEGAIWANYGYTF.

The rearrangement uses TRBV28 and TRBJ1-2; no clear D gene. Trimming took off 10 bases at V and 8 bases at J, with 20 bases between the two ends. Looked up from germline, CDR1 is MDHEN and CDR2 is SYDVKM. The CDR3 loop spans 13 amino acids. The CDR3 DNA sequence: TGTGCCACCAATACCCCAGCCATTCTAGGCTACACCTTC. Its protein is CATNTPAILGYTF.

CDR3 region: CASRTGTDNYGYTF. The CDR3 DNA is TGTGCCAGCAGGACCGGGACAGATAACTATGGCTACACCTTC. This chain joins TRBV28 and TRBJ1-2; 7 bases align to TRBD1. V gave up 6 bases and J gave up 1 base; unmatched junction bases: 5. Germline CDR1 reads MDHEN; CDR2 reads SYDVKM. The CDR3 runs to 14 residues.

J is TRBJ2-3 and V is TRBV6-5, with 11 positions matching TRBD2. The trim removed 0 bases at V and 1 base at J, leaving 0 bases unmatched. The length of the CDR3 is 16 residues. Per germline, CDR1 MNHEY and CDR2 SVGAGI. CDR3 nucleotides: TGTGCCAGCAGTTACTCGACTAGCGGGGGCACAGATACGCAGTATTTT. This gives the protein CASSYSTSGGTDTQYF.